This record looks at one T cell receptor beta chain sequence and its context. Its cognate antigen has yet to be identified. Since no conserved phenylalanine or tryptophan closes the CDR3, a read error is the likely cause. All patients had node-negative disease on CT and PET/CT, and none had a history of other malignancies or prior chemotherapy or radiotherapy. At each of the two time points, 5.5 to 6 milliliters of peripheral venous blood were collected into EDTA tubes. Ficoll-Paque Plus density-gradient centrifugation was used to isolate PBMCs. Right after collection, samples were kept at -80 degrees C until analysis. Two rounds of multiplex PCR were used to amplify the TCR beta CDR3 region from genomic DNA. The first PCR round used primers specific to each TRBV and TRBJ gene, and the primer sequences were filed in Chinese patent CN105087789A. Universal primers were used in the second round of PCR. The Roche High Pure PCR Template Preparation Kit was used to extract genomic DNA from frozen PBMCs. The libraries underwent paired-end sequencing with 151 bp reads on an Illumina HiSeq 3000. The published analysis was carried out like this. CutAdapt was used to remove raw reads lacking the multiplex PCR primer sequences. High-quality paired reads were merged into contigs with PEAR. TRB V, D and J gene segments were assigned to each contig with MiXCR by alignment to reference sequences. To remove sequencing errors, CDR3 sequences were clustered according to base quality and sequence similarity. Shannon entropy normalized by the natural log of productive TCR sequence number was used as the measure of diversity. Clonality was defined as one minus Shannon entropy divided by the natural log of the number of unique clonotypes. Progression-free survival cut-offs for repertoire metrics were chosen using the Youden index of ROC curves, with analyses run in R 3.5.3. TCRdb itself trimmed the public reads at Q25 with fastp, ran MiXCR and retained productive beta chains. Identical CDR3 protein sequences are pooled into one entry, listed with their most common genes and DNA. The V and J calls were not made by the authors but by TCRdb's processing. The sample table records over 13,000 distinct CDR3 sequences; roughly 30% of these occur just once. The ten largest clones represent around an eighth of the sample.

Via the germline V gene, CDR1 is MNHEY and CDR2 SVGEGT. Clipping removes 2 bases from V and 16 bases from J, with 15 as the unmatched junction base count. The CDR3 is made up of 16 amino acids, end residues included. The kept DNA is CDR3 alone, 48 bases in frame from the first base. The record originates from a study of prognosis after radiotherapy for stage I lung cancer (TCRdb year 2021). Background on the whole study: Between early 2018 and early 2019, 20 or so patients with stage I NSCLC were enrolled in Nanjing, China. Fourteen patients presented with newly diagnosed primary stage I lung tumors, and 4 or 5 carried oligometastatic NSCLC following surgical resection of the primary tumor. Every patient was deemed medically inoperable, eleven to twelve because of comorbidities and more than 5 because they refused surgery. The cohort included about a dozen men and 5 or 6 women, with a median age of approximately 75 years and a range of about 53 to 84 years. On tumor histology, around twelve patients had adenocarcinoma and more than 5 had squamous cell carcinoma. Using image-guided IMRT or VMAT, SBRT was delivered in 3 to 5 fractions at a biologically effective dose of at least 100 Gy. SBRT was not combined with any concurrent therapy in any patient. After SBRT, distant metastases developed in four of the 19 patients at a median of around 7 months, while the remaining 15 patients had no significant progression. This study profiled peripheral blood TCR beta repertoires from stage I NSCLC patients before and after stereotactic body radiotherapy and linked the repertoires to distant failure. For each of the roughly 20 patients, one blood sample was taken before SBRT and one after, so the study sequenced about 38 samples in total.

Findings and caveats that apply to the study as a whole: TRBV and TRBJ usage frequencies reportedly differed by metastasis status, in two V genes at baseline and in under 10 V and two J genes after SBRT. Post-SBRT Shannon entropy and its change from baseline were lower in patients who developed distant metastases; baseline Shannon entropy was not associated with metastases. No adjustment for multiple comparisons was applied to any of the reported P values. No determination of tumor specificity was made for expanded TCR clones. The small cohort and short follow-up limited the study, so independent validation of the findings is needed. Unique TCR clone counts fell after SBRT (median about 10,000 before versus several thousand after; Wilcoxon paired P=0.011).

The chain joins TRBV6-2 or TRBV6-3 to TRBJ2-6, and TRBD1 matches 9 of the central bases. The source is a donor over 45 with non-small cell lung cancer. The sample was PBMCs, taken before or after stereotactic body radiation therapy (not recorded which). The nucleotides read TGTGCCAGCAGTTACACAAACAGGGGGCAATACCCCCTACTGACTTTA. It translates to CASSYTNRGQYPLLTL.